A single sample is the source of the 18 T cell receptor beta chains below, sequenced in a study of human T cells and chemical hapten exposure. Time point here: healthy volunteer bleed at 2 weeks. Someone pulled total RNA out of unfractionated whole blood. TCRdb reprocessed the RACE reads via MiXCR and lists one record per CDR3 protein. The table shows about 130,000 distinct CDR3 sequences, with around 8.2% occurring only once. The sequenced sample consisted of whole blood. Source of these receptors: a male donor in good health. Some clones in this sample may be carry-over from other donors' samples.

The rearrangement joins TRBV27 to TRBJ1-1; TRBD1 aligns across 9 bases. V shed 4 bases, J shed 3 bases, and the junction held 12 bases outside the gene matches. The CDR3 sequence is 17 residues long. Germline values: CDR1 MNHEY, CDR2 SMNVEV (reference sequence). This CDR3 reads CASSSYNRGRGDTEAFF. CDR3 nucleotide sequence: TGTGCCAGCAGTTCCTATAACAGGGGGCGGGGGGACACTGAAGCTTTCTTT.

The chain employs TRBV20-1 and TRBJ2-3; 13 positions agree with TRBD2. Germline values: CDR1 DFQATT, CDR2 SNEGSKA (reference sequence). With V trimmed by 6 bases and J by 2 bases, 14 bases remained unmatched. The CDR3 runs to 18 residues. CDR3 in DNA: TGCAGTGCCACCGGACTAGCGGGGGCCATACGTTACACAGATACGCAGTATTTT. It is translated as CSATGLAGAIRYTDTQYF.

This clonotype appeared many times. The chain has TRBV4-2 and TRBJ1-1; 7 bases fit TRBD1. Germline-derived CDR1 and CDR2 are LGHNA and YNFKEQ. V lost 1 base, J lost 3 bases, and 8 bases stayed unmatched. The CDR3 is made up of 16 amino acids. The DNA for the CDR3 is TGTGCCAGCAGCCAAGTCCAGGGGGTTATGGACACTGAAGCTTTCTTT. Amino acid sequence: CASSQVQGVMDTEAFF.

The genes are TRBV3-1 and TRBJ1-1, with D perhaps TRBD1 (6 bases). The CDR3 consists of 16 residues. Germline values: CDR1 LGHDT, CDR2 YNNKEL (reference sequence). The V and J ends lost 0 bases and 5 bases respectively, with 16 bases between them. The CDR3 sequence is CASSQDPGAFGTEAFF. The DNA for the CDR3 is TGTGCCAGCAGCCAAGATCCGGGGGCCTTTGGGACTGAAGCTTTCTTT.

The chain is built from TRBV29-1 and TRBJ2-1; tentative D call: TRBD1 (6 bases). V lost 2 bases to trimming and J lost 4 bases, with 9 bases between them. Germline lookup yields CDR1 SQVTM and CDR2 ANQGSEA. The CDR3 contains 13 residues. The CDR3 nucleotides read TGCAGCGTTGAATTCAGGGGATACAATGAGCAGTTCTTC. It encodes CSVEFRGYNEQFF.

The V call is TRBV7-8, the J call TRBJ2-1; 14 bases line up with TRBD2. The V gene's germline CDR1 is SGHVS and CDR2 FQNEAQ. V trimming: 5 bases; J trimming: 6 bases; junction bases outside the gene matches: 6. CDR3 length: 16 amino acids. DNA of the CDR3: TGTGCCAGCAGCCCGGGACTAGCGGGGGAAACCAATGAGCAGTTCTTC. Translated, it gives CASSPGLAGETNEQFF.

This clonotype was seen a few times. V and J are TRBV9 and TRBJ2-2; D is unresolved. This CDR3 comprises 16 residues. The ends were cut back, 0 bases at V and 2 bases at J, with 11 bases in the middle. The germline V gene encodes CDR1 SGDLS and CDR2 YYNGEE. In DNA, the CDR3 is TGTGCCAGCAGCGTAGCCGGTCAGTTAAACACCGGGGAGCTGTTTTTT. It encodes CASSVAGQLNTGELFF.

The chain joins TRBV11-3 to TRBJ1-1, with D maybe TRBD1 (5 bases). Germline assignment: CDR1 SGHNT and CDR2 YENEEA. The CDR3 covers 15 residues. V dropped 0 bases and J dropped 1 base, with 9 bases sitting between them. CDR3 bases: TGTGCCAGCAGCTTAGATGCAGGGCCGAACACTGAAGCTTTCTTT. Its protein product is CASSLDAGPNTEAFF.

The chain is built from TRBV6-1 and TRBJ1-5; 7 nucleotides agree with TRBD1. V gave up 4 bases and J gave up 7 bases; unmatched junction bases: 7. The CDR3 runs 14 residues. From germline, CDR1 is MNHNS and CDR2 SASEGT. CDR3: CASSGQGKYQPQHF. The CDR3, as DNA: TGTGCCAGCAGTGGACAGGGAAAATACCAGCCCCAGCATTTT.

The table lists this clonotype with many counts. The chain has TRBV15 and TRBJ2-7; tentative D call: TRBD2 (6 bases). CDR3 length: 11 amino acids. Germline V gives CDR1 LNHNV, CDR2 YYDKDF (reference sequence). V lost 5 bases and J 7 bases, leaving 9 bases between the germline ends. The chain's CDR3 is CATSLGGEQYF. CDR3 DNA sequence: TGTGCCACCAGCCTCGGGGGTGAGCAGTACTTC.

V and J are TRBV7-8 and TRBJ1-5; the match to TRBD1 covers 8 bases. V lost 4 bases and J lost 2; bases outside the gene matches: 16. Germline CDR1 is SGHVS and CDR2 is FQNEAQ. The CDR3 contains 19 residues. The chain's CDR3 is CASSSLGAGGKAGNQPQHF. The CDR3 DNA reads TGTGCCAGCAGCTCCCTGGGGGCAGGGGGCAAAGCGGGCAATCAGCCCCAGCATTTT.

Many counts were recorded for this clonotype. The chain joins TRBV7-9 to TRBJ1-2; 9 bases align to TRBD1. The germline V gene has CDR1 SEHNR and CDR2 FQNEAQ (reference sequence). This CDR3 has 16 amino acids. The V and J ends lost 7 bases and 6 bases, in that order; junction bases with no gene match: 15. This CDR3 is CASNPGTGNRGDGYTF. The DNA for the CDR3 is TGTGCCAGCAACCCTGGGACAGGGAACAGGGGAGATGGCTACACCTTC.

At least ten counts were recorded for this clonotype. The V and J genes are TRBV4-1 and TRBJ2-7; TRBD1 matches 7 bases. Germline CDR1 and CDR2: MGHRA and YSYEKL. The V and J ends lost 1 base and 2 bases, in that order; junction bases with no gene match: 8. The CDR3 is made up of 16 amino acids. The CDR3: CASSQVFPQGTYEQYF. CDR3 coding DNA: TGCGCCAGCAGCCAAGTTTTTCCACAGGGGACCTACGAGCAGTACTTC.

This clonotype was recorded at least ten times. This chain uses TRBV4-1 with TRBJ2-7; TRBD1 matches 9 bases. J lost 1 base, V lost 3 bases, and 10 bases had no gene match. Germline CDR1 is MGHRA and CDR2 is YSYEKL. This CDR3 is built from 17 residues. In DNA form, the CDR3 reads TGCGCCAGCAGCCAGGCAATACCCGGGACAGGGTCCTACGAGCAGTACTTC. Translation: CASSQAIPGTGSYEQYF.

This clonotype came up many times. This chain links TRBV5-1 with TRBJ1-1; D might be TRBD1 (6 bases). This CDR3 is built from 15 residues. Trimming shortened V by 4 bases and J by 4 bases, and 17 bases separated the two germline ends. Germline lookup yields CDR1 SGHRS and CDR2 YFSETQ. The CDR3 reads CASSQRQASITEAFF. The CDR3 coding sequence is TGCGCCAGCAGCCAGAGACAGGCCTCGATCACTGAAGCTTTCTTT.

This rearrangement joins TRBV12-3 or TRBV12-4 to TRBJ2-6; D gene ambiguous. The CDR3 length is 15 residues. V lost 7 bases and J lost 4, with 14 bases in between. In DNA, the CDR3 is TGTGCCAGCACTGTGTGGGGTGCAGGGGCCAACGTCCTGACTTTC. Translation: CASTVWGAGANVLTF.

This chain joins TRBV20-1 and TRBJ1-5, with TRBD1 matching 9 bases. After removal of 1 base from V and 7 bases from J, the junction contained 5 bases not matched to a gene. Per germline, CDR1 DFQATT and CDR2 SNEGSKA (reference sequence). The CDR3 sequence is 14 residues long. The CDR3 spells CSARGDRVGQPQHF. The CDR3 region has the DNA TGCAGTGCTAGAGGGGACAGGGTGGGCCAGCCCCAGCATTTT.

The gene calls are TRBV6-1 and TRBJ1-2, with a possible D match to TRBD1 (6 bases). The germline V gene has CDR1 MNHNS and CDR2 SASEGT. V was trimmed by 2 bases and J by 4 bases, leaving 11 bases between them. The length of the CDR3 is 14 residues. The CDR3 DNA follows: TGTGCCAGCAGTGAACGGCAGGGGAGCTATGGCTACACCTTC. It is translated as CASSERQGSYGYTF.